The source of this T cell receptor beta chain is a study of blood T cell repertoires in COVID-19. Assay: immunoSEQ multiplex PCR; the TCRdb copy retains only in-frame clones and omits some. The sample shows 200,000 to 250,000 clones, about 85% of them seen only once. CDR3 length: 15 residues. After removal of 3 bases from V and 5 bases from J, the junction contained 2 bases not matched to a gene. Germline V CDR1 and CDR2: SNHLY, FYNNEI. This chain links TRBV2 with TRBJ2-5; TRBD2 matches at 14 bases. The sequencing input was peripheral blood. This receptor was obtained from a man aged 45-60 years who had recovered from COVID-19. Here the CDR3 reads CASSETSGRVETQYF. CDR3 DNA: TGTGCCAGCAGTGAGACTAGCGGGAGGGTGGAGACCCAGTACTTC.